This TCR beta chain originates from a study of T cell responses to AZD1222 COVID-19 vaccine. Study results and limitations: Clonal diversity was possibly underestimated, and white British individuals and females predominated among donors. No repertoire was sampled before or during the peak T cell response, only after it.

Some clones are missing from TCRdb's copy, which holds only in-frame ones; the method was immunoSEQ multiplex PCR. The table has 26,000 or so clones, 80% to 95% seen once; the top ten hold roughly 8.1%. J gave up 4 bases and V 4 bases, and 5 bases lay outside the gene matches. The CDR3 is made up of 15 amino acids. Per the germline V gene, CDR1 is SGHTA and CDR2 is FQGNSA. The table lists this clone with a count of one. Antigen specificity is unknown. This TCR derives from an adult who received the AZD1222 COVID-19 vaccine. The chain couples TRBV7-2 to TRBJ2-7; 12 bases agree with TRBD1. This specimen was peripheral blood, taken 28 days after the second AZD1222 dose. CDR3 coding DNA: TGTGCCAGCAGCTCAGGGACAGGGGGCTTTTACGAGCAGTACTTC. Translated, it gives CASSSGTGGFYEQYF.